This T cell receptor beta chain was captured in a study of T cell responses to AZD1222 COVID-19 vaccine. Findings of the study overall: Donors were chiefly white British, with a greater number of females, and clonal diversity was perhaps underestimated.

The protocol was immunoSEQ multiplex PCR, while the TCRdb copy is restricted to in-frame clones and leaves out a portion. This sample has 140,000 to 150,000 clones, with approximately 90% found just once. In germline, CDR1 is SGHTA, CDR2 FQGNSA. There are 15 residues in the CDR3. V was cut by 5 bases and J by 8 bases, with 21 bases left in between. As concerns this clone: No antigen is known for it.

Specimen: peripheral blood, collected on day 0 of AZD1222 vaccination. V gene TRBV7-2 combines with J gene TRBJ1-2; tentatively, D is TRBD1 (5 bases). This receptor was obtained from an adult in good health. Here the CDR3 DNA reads TGTGCCAGCAGCACCTCAGGGCTGCAACGTCTCGGCTACACCTTC. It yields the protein CASSTSGLQRLGYTF.